This TCR beta chain emerged from a study of cytomegalovirus exposure and HLA in healthy donors. Study overall: It was reported in a later analysis that the same platform had been used for the approximately 110 validation repertoires as for the roughly 710 first-cohort repertoires.

V was shortened by 1 base and J by 7 bases, with 13 bases between the two germline ends. The germline V gene has CDR1 SGHDN and CDR2 FVKESK. The length of the CDR3 is 15 residues. A remark on this clone: Its antigen is unknown.

Study-wide findings and caveats: Researchers counted some 150 TCR beta chains as cytomegalovirus-associated. CMV antigen specificity was confirmed in vitro for a few CMV-associated chains. Across donors, most TCRs were seen rarely, yet some public ones were widespread.

Method: immunoSEQ multiplex PCR; TCRdb's copy keeps in-frame clones and lacks some. The sample carries tens of thousands of clones, roughly 92% recorded once. Sample: PBMCs. The receptor's source is a man aged 18-30 years in good health and CMV-seronegative. V is TRBV14 and J is TRBJ1-4; D may be TRBD1 (5 bases). CDR3 region: CASSQARDRGEKLFF. In nucleotides, the CDR3 is TGTGCCAGCAGCCAAGCCAGGGATCGAGGTGAAAAACTGTTTTTT.